Sequencing of this T cell receptor (beta chain) was carried out in a study of shared clonotypes between healthy human individuals. The protocol was immunoSEQ multiplex PCR, while the TCRdb copy is restricted to in-frame clones and leaves out a portion. The sample consists of about a million clones, 77% of them appearing once. CDR1 and CDR2 from the germline V gene are SGHNT and YYREEE (reference sequence). V shed 2 bases, J shed 7 bases, and the junction held 13 bases outside the gene matches. The CDR3 is made up of 16 amino acids. This receptor was obtained from a young man in good health. Some clones in this sample may be carry-over from other donors' samples. Source material: memory CD4+ T cells from PBMCs. Subset in this sample: CD45RA-negative fraction. The gene calls are TRBV5-4 and TRBJ2-7; 9 bases match TRBD1. CDR3 nucleotide sequence: TGTGCCAGCAGCTTAGCTCCGGTACAGGGGGCGAGGGAGCAGTACTTC. This codes for CASSLAPVQGAREQYF.